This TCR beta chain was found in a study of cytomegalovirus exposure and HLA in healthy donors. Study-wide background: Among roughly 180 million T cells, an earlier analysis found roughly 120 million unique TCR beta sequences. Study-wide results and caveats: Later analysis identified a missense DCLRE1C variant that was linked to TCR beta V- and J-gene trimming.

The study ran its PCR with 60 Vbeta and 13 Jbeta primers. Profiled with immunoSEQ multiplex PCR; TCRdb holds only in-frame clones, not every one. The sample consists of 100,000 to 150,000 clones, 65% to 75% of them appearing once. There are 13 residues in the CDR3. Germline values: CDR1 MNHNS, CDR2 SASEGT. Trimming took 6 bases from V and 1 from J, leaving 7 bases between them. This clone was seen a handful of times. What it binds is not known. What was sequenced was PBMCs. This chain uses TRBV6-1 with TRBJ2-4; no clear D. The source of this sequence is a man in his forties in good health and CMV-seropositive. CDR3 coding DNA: TGTGCCAGCAGCACAGAGGCCAAAAACATTCAGTACTTC. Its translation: CASSTEAKNIQYF.